The 8 T cell receptor beta chains below were found in one sample sequenced in a study of T cells in Graves' hyperthyroidism and ophthalmopathy. What was amplified from RNA transcripts were TCR beta CDR3 regions. An initial round of RT-PCR targeting the TCR CDR3 relied on the HTBI primer set. TCRdb called the multiplex PCR reads again in MiXCR, with one record for every CDR3 protein. The data show 750,000 to 950,000 distinct CDR3 sequences, 35% to 40% seen once. Sequencing input: blood. The receptors here all came from a man younger than 35 with Graves' hyperthyroidism.

V gene TRBV19 combines with J gene TRBJ1-5; D might be TRBD1 (5 bases). This CDR3 is 15 amino acids long. The germline V and J ends were trimmed by 4 bases and 4 bases, with 14 bases remaining between them. Looked up from germline, CDR1 is LNHDA and CDR2 is SQIVND (reference sequence). CDR3 sequence (DNA): TGTGCCAGTAGTAGCTGGACAAGCCTGAATCAGCCCCAGCATTTT. It yields the protein CASSSWTSLNQPQHF.

The chain combines TRBV7-9 with TRBJ1-4; D is uncertain. Germline loops: CDR1 SEHNR, CDR2 FQNEAQ (reference sequence). The ends were cut back, 6 bases at V and 7 bases at J, with 21 bases in the middle. This CDR3 is built from 16 residues. The CDR3: CASSRLLGRKVEKLFF. The CDR3 DNA reads TGTGCCAGCAGTAGGTTGCTCGGGCGGAAGGTTGAAAAACTGTTTTTT. Drawing the rest from reference TRBV7-9 and TRBJ1-4, the complete variable domain is DTGVSQNPRHKITKRGQNVTFRCDPISEHNRLYWYRQTLGQGPEFLTYFQNEAQLEKSRLLSDRFSAERPKGSFSTLEIQRTEQGDSAMYLCASSRLLGRKVEKLFFGSGTQLSVL.

This chain connects TRBV4-1 to TRBJ2-5; no clear D. CDR3 size: 14 residues. Per the germline V gene, CDR1 is MGHRA and CDR2 is YSYEKL. V lost 4 bases and J lost 7, with 16 bases in between. The DNA of the CDR3 is TGCGCCAGCAGCCCCCCCGGCAGTTCCGGGACCCAGTACTTC. This translates into CASSPPGSSGTQYF.

The rearrangement joins TRBV4-1 to TRBJ1-1, with D perhaps matching TRBD1 (5 bases). The germline V gene encodes CDR1 MGHRA and CDR2 YSYEKL. V was cut by 0 bases and J by 7 bases, with 15 bases left in between. The CDR3 totals 15 residues. In DNA, the CDR3 is TGCGCCAGCAGCCAAGAGCACGGGGCCGCCGATGAAGCTTTCTTT. As protein: CASSQEHGAADEAFF.

This clonotype has at least ten counts. The rearrangement links TRBV2 to TRBJ2-7; 9 bases agree with TRBD1. The V gene's germline CDR1 is SNHLY and CDR2 FYNNEI. This CDR3 is 13 amino acids long. V shed 7 bases, J shed 4 bases, and the junction held 5 bases outside the gene matches. The CDR3 nucleotides read TGTGCCAGCAAAGGGACAGGGAGGTACGAGCAGTACTTC. The encoded protein is CASKGTGRYEQYF.

This clonotype was observed once. The chain has TRBV12-3 or TRBV12-4 and TRBJ1-1; D is possibly TRBD1 (5 bases). CDR3 length: 12 residues. The germline V and J ends were trimmed by 5 bases and 9 bases, with 13 bases remaining between them. The CDR3 bases are TGTGCCAGCAGTAGGGGCGGAGGGCAAGCTTTCTTT. It is translated as CASSRGGGQAFF.

In its sample, this clonotype was seen once. The chain is built from TRBV24-1 and TRBJ1-5, with D tentatively TRBD1 (5 bases). The length of the CDR3 is 16 residues. Germline CDR1 is KGHDR and CDR2 is SFDVKD. The germline V and J ends were trimmed by 4 bases and 6 bases, with 18 bases remaining between them. CDR3 nucleotide sequence: TGTGCCACCAGTGACAAGGACGGGGCGGTGGGTCAGCCCCAGCATTTT. Protein sequence: CATSDKDGAVGQPQHF.

This clonotype was recorded at least ten times. The chain links TRBV24-1 to TRBJ1-4; D is unclear. V lost 9 bases and J lost 8, with 6 bases in between. The germline CDR1 and CDR2 sequences are KGHDR and SFDVKD. This CDR3 has 10 residues. CDR3 sequence (DNA): TGTGCCACCGCGGAGGAAAAACTGTTTTTT. Translating it yields CATAEEKLFF.